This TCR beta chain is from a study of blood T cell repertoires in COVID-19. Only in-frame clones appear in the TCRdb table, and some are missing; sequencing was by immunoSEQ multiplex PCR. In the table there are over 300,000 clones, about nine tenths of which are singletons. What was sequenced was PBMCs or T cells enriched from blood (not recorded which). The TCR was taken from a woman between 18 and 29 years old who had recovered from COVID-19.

The CDR3 bases are TGTGCCAGCTCAGTTGGACAGTATGATGGCTACACCTTC. Translated, it gives CASSVGQYDGYTF. The V call is TRBV18, the J call TRBJ1-2, with TRBD1 as a possible D gene (6 bases). This CDR3 is 13 amino acids long. The V end was cut by 5 bases, the J end by 6 bases, with 13 bases between. Germline V gene lookup returns CDR1 KGHSH and CDR2 LQKENI.